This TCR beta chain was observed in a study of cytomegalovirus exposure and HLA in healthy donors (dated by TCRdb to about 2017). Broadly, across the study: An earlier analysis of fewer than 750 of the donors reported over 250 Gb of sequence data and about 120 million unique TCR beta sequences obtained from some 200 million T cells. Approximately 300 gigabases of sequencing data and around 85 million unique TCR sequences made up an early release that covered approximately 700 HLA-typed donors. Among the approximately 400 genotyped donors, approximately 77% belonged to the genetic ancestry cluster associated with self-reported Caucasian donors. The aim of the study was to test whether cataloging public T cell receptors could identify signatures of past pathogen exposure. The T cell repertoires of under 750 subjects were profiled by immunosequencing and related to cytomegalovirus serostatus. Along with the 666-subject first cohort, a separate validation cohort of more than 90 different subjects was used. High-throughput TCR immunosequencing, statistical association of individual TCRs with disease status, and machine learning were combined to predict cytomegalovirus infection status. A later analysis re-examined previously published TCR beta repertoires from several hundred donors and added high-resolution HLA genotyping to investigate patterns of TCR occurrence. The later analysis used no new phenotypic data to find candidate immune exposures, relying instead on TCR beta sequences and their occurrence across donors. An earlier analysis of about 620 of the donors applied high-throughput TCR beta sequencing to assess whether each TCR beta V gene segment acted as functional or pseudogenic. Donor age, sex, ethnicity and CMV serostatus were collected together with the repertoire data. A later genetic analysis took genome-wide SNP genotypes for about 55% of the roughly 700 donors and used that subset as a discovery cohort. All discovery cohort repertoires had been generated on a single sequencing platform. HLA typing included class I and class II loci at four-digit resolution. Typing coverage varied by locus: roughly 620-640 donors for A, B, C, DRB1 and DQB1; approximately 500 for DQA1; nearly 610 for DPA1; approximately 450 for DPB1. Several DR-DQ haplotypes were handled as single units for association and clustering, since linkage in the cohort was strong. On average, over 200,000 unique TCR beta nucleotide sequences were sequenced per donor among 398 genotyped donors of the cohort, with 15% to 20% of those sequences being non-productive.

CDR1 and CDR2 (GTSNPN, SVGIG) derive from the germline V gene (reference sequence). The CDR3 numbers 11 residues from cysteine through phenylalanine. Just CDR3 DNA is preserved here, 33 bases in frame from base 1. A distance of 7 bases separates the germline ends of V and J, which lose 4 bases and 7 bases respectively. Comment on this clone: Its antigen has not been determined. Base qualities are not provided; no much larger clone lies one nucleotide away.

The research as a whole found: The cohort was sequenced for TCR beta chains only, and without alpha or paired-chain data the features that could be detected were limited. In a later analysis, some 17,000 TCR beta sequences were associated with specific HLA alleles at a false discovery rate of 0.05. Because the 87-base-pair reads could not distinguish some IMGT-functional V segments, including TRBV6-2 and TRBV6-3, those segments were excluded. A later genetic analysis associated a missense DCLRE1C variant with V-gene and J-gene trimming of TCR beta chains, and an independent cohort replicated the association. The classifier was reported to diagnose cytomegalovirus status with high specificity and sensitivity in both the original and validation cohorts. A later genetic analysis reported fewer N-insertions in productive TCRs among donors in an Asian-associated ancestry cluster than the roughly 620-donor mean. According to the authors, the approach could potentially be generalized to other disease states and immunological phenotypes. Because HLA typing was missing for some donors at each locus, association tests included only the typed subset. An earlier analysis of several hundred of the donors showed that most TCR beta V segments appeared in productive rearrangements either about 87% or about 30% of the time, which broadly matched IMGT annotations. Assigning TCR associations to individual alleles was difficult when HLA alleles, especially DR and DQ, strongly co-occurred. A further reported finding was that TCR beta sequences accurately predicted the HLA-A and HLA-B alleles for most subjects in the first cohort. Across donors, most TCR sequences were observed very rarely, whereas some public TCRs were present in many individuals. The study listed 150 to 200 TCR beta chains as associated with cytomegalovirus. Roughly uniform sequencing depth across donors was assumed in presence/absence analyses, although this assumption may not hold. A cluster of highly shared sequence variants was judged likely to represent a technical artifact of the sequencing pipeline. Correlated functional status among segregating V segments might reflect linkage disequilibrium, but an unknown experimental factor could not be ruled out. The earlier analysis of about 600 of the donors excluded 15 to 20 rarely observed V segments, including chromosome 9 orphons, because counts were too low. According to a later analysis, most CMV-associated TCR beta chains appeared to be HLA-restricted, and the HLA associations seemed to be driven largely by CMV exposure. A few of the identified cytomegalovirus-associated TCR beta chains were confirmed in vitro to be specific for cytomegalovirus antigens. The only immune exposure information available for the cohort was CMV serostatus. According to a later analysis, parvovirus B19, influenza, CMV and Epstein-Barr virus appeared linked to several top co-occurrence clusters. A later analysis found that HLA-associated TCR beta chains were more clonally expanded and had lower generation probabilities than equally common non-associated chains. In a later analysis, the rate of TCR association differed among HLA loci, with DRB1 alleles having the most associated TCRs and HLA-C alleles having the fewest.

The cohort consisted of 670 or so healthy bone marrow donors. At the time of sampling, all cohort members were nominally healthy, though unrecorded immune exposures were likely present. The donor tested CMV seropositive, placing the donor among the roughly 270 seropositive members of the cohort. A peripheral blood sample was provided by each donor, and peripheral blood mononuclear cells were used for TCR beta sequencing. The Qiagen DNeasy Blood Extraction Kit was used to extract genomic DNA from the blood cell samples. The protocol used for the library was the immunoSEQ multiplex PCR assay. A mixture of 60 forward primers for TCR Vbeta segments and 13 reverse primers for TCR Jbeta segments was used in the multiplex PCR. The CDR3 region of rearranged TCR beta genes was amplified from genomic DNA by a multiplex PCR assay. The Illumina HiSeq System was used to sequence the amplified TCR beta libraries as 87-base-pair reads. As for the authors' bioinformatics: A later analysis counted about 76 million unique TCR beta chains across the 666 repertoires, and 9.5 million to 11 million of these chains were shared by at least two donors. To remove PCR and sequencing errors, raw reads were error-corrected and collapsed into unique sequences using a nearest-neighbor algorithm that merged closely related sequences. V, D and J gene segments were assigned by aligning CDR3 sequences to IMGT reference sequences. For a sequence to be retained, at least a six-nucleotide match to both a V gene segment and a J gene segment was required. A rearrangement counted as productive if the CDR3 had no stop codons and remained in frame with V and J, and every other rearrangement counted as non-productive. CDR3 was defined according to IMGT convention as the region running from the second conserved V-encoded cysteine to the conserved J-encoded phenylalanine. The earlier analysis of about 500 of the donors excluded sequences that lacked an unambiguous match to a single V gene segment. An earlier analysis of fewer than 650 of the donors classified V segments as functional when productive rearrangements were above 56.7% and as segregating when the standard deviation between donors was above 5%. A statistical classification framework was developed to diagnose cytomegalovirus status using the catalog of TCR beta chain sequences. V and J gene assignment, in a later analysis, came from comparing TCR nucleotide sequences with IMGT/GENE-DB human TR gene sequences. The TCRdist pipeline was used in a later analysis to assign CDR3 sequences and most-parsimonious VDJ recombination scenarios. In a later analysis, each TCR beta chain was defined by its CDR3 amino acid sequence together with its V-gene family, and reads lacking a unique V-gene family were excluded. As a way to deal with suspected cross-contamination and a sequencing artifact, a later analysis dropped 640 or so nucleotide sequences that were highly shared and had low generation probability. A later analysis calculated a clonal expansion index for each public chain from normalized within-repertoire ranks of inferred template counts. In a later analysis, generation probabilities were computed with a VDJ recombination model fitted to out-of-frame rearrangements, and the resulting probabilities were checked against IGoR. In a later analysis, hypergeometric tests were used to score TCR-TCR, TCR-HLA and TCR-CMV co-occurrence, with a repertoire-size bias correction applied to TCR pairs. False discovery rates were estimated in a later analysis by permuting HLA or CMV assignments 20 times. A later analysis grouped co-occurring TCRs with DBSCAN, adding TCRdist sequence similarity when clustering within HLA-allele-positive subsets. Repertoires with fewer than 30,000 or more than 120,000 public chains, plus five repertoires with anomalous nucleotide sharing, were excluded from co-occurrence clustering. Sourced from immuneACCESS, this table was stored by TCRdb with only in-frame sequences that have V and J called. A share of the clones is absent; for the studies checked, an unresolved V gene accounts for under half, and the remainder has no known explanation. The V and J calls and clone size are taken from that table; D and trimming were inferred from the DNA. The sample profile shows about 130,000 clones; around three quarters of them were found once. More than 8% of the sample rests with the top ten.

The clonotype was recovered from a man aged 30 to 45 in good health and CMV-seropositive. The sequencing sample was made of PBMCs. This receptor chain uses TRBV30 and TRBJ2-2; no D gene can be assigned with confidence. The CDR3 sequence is CAWTSGGELFF. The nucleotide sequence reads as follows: TGTGCCTGGACCTCGGGCGGGGAGCTGTTTTTT.